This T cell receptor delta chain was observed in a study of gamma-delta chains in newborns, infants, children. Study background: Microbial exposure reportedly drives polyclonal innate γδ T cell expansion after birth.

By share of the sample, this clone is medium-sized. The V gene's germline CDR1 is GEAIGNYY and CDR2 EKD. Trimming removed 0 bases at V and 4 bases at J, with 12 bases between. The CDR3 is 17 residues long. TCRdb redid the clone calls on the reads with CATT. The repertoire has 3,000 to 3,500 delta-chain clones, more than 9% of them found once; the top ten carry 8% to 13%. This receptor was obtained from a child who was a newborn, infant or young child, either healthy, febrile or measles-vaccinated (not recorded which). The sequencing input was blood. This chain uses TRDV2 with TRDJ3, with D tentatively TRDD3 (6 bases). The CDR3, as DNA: TGTGCCTGTGACACCATCGGGGGGAAGTGGGACACCCGACAGATGTTTTTC. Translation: CACDTIGGKWDTRQMFF.